The next 5 T cell receptor beta chains were all read from a single sample in a study of cytomegalovirus exposure and HLA in healthy donors. The primer mix had 60 Vbeta and 13 Jbeta primers. Sequencing was performed with immunoSEQ multiplex PCR; in TCRdb, only in-frame clones are kept and a portion is missing. The sample holds roughly 100,000 clones, over 75% seen once. The sequenced sample consisted of PBMCs. These TCRs come from a man between 40 and 49 years old in good health and CMV-seropositive.

This chain joins TRBV2 and TRBJ2-5; the D gene is possibly TRBD2 (5 bases). The V and J ends lost 8 bases and 5 bases respectively, with 15 bases between them. Germline lookup yields CDR1 SNHLY and CDR2 FYNNEI. This CDR3 comprises 13 residues. The CDR3 nucleotides read TGTGCCAGCTCCCGGGAATCTGAGGAGACCCAGTACTTC. As protein: CASSRESEETQYF.

The gene calls are TRBV9 and TRBJ1-2; TRBD1 might be the D (5 bases). V was shortened by 3 bases and J by 7 bases, with 10 bases between the two germline ends. The CDR3 sequence is 12 residues long. The germline CDR1 and CDR2 sequences are SGDLS and YYNGEE. The CDR3 DNA is TGTGCCAGCAGCGGTGACGGGGGTGGCTACACCTTC. It codes for CASSGDGGGYTF. Complete variable domain (other parts from reference TRBV9 and TRBJ1-2): DSGVTQTPKHLITATGQRVTLRCSPRSGDLSVYWYQQSLDQGLQFLIQYYNGEERAKGNILERFSAQQFPDLHSELNLSSLELGDSALYFCASSGDGGGYTFGSGTRLTVV.

The chain is built from TRBV4-1 and TRBJ1-2; D gene ambiguous. Trimming removed 1 base from V and 4 bases from J, with 13 bases in between. This CDR3 spans 15 amino acids. CDR1 is MGHRA, CDR2 YSYEKL, per germline. The CDR3 DNA is TGCGCCAGCAGCCAAGGACACAGAGGGAGCTATGGCTACACCTTC. It codes for CASSQGHRGSYGYTF.

This clone turned up a few times. The V gene is TRBV29-1, the J gene TRBJ1-2; weak D call: TRBD1 (6 bases). Trimming left V 3 bases short and J 2 bases short, with 13 bases between. CDR1 is SQVTM and CDR2 is ANQGSEA in the germline V gene. This CDR3 is built from 14 residues. The CDR3 nucleotides read TGCAGCGTTGATCCGGACAGAAACAACTATGGCTACACCTTC. Translating it yields CSVDPDRNNYGYTF.

The J gene is TRBJ2-7, the V gene TRBV9; D gene uncertain. The CDR3 length is 13 residues. Trimming removed 0 bases from V and 4 bases from J, with 8 bases in between. Germline CDR1 is SGDLS and CDR2 is YYNGEE. CDR3 sequence: CASSVGYEYEQYF. Written as DNA, the CDR3 is TGTGCCAGCAGCGTAGGGTATGAGTACGAGCAGTACTTC.